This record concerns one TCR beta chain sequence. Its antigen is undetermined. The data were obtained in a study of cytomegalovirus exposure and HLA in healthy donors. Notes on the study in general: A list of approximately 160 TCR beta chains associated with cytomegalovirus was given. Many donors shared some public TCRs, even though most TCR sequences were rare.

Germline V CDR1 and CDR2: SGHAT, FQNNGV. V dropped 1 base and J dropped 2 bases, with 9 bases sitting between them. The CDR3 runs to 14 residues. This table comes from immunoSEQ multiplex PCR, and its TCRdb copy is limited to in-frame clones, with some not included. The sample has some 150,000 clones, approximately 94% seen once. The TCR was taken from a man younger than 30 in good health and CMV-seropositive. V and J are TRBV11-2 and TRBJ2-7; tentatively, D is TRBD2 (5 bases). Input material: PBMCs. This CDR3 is CASSLGPGTYEQYF. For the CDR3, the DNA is TGTGCCAGCAGCTTAGGCCCGGGGACCTACGAGCAGTACTTC.